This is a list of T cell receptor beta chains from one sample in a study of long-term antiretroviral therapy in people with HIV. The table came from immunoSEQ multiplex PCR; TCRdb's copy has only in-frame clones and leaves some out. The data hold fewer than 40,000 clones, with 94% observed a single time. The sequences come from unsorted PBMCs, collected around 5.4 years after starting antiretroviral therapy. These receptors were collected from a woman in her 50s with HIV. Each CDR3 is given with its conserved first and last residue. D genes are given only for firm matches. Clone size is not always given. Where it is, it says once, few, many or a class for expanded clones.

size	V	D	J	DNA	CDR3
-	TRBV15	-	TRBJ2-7	TGTGCCACCAGCAGTGGGGCGGCAGGGCTGTACGAGCAGTACTTC	CATSSGAAGLYEQYF
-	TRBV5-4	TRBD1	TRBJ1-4	TGTGCCAGCAGCACGTCTCGGGACAGGCGTAATGAAAAACTGTTTTTT	CASSTSRDRRNEKLFF
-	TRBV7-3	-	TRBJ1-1	TGTGCCAGCAGCTTGTGGGGGGGGACTGAAGCTTTCTTT	CASSLWGGTEAFF
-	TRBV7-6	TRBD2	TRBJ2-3	TGTGCCAGCAGCTTATCACCTAGCGGGGGATACACAGATACGCAGTATTTT	CASSLSPSGGYTDTQYF
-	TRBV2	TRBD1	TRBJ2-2	TGTGCCGGATCCCGGACAGGGGTGGGCACCGGGGAGCTGTTTTTT	CAGSRTGVGTGELFF
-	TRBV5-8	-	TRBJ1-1	TGTGCCAGCAGCTTGGGGTGGTTAGTTGAAGCTTTCTTT	CASSLGWLVEAFF
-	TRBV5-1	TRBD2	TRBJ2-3	TGCGCCAGCGCAGAGCGGGGGGCACCTACAGATACGCAGTATTTT	CASAERGAPTDTQYF
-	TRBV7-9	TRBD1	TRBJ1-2	TGTGCCAGCAGCTCCGACAGGGCCTATGGCTACACCTTC	CASSSDRAYGYTF
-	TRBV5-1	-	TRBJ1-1	TGCGCCAGCAGCTTGGTAGGGAGTTTCACTGAAGCTTTCTTT	CASSLVGSFTEAFF
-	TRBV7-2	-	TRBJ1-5	TGTGCCAGCAGCTTAGGGCCGGGGGACGGCAATCAGCCCCAGCATTTT	CASSLGPGDGNQPQHF
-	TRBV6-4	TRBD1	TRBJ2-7	TGTGCCAGCAGCCCGGACAGGGACTCCTACGAGCAGTACTTC	CASSPDRDSYEQYF
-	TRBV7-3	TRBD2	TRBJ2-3	TGTGCCAGCAGCACCCGACTAGCGGGGGACGGAACAGATACGCAGTATTTT	CASSTRLAGDGTDTQYF
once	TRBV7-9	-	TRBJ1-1	TGTGCCTTGGGGCGGGAGAACACTGAAGCTTTCTTT	CALGRENTEAFF
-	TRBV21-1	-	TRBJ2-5	TGTGCCAGCAGCCAAGATTTGGGAATCCAAGAGACCCAGTACTTC	CASSQDLGIQETQYF
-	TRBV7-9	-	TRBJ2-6	TGTGCCAGCAGCTTACTAGGGGCCAACGTCCTGACTTTC	CASSLLGANVLTF
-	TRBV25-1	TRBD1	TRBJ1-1	TGTGCCAGCAGTGAAGGACAGGGCCGGAACACTGAAGCTTTCTTT	CASSEGQGRNTEAFF
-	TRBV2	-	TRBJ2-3	TGTGCCAGCAGTGGTCTCGAAACGCAGTATTTT	CASSGLETQYF
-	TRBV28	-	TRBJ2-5	TGTGCCGGAGCCCGAAGCCCCCTACGGGAAGAGACCCAGTACTTC	CAGARSPLREETQYF
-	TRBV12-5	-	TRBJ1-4	TGTGCTAGTGGTTCCCCCCCAGGGAATGAAAAACTGTTTTTT	CASGSPPGNEKLFF
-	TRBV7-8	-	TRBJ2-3	TGTGCCAGCAGCGCAGTCCGCACAGATACGCAGTATTTT	CASSAVRTDTQYF
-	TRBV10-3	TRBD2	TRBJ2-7	TGTGCCATCAGAAACGGGGGGATAACCTACGAGCAGTACTTC	CAIRNGGITYEQYF
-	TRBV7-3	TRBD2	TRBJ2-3	TGTGCCAGCAGCCTGGGGACTAGCGCAGATACGCAGTATTTT	CASSLGTSADTQYF
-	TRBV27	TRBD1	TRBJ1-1	TGTGCCAGCAGTTCCTTATTTCACAGGGGCCTGGACACTGAAGCTTTCTTT	CASSSLFHRGLDTEAFF
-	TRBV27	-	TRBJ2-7	TGTGCCAGCAGCTGGACAGTCTCCTACGAGCAGTACTTC	CASSWTVSYEQYF
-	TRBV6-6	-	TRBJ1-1	TGTGCCAGCAGTTACACAAGAGACACTGAAGCTTTCTTT	CASSYTRDTEAFF
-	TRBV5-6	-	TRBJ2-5	TGTGCCAGCAGCTTGTTCAGGGCTCAAGAGACCCAGTACTTC	CASSLFRAQETQYF
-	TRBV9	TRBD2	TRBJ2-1	TGTGCCAGCAGCCCTTTACTAGCGGGGGGGCCAGATGAGCAGTTCTTC	CASSPLLAGGPDEQFF
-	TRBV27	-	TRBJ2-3	TGTGCCAGCAGTTTCGGGCAGGGAGGCACAGATACGCAGTATTTT	CASSFGQGGTDTQYF
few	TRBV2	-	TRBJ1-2	TGTGCCAGCAGTGAGGTTAGGGGCGATATCCATGGCTACACCTTC	CASSEVRGDIHGYTF
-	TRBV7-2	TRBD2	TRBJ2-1	TGTGCCAGCAGCTTAGGCGTGGCGGGGGACAATGAGCAGTTCTTC	CASSLGVAGDNEQFF
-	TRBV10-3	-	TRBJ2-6	TGTGCCTCCACCGGGACTTACTACTCTGGGGCCAACGTCCTGACTTTC	CASTGTYYSGANVLTF
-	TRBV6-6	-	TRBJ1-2	TGTGCCACCCGAAGGGATTCGGGGGATGGCTACACCTTC	CATRRDSGDGYTF
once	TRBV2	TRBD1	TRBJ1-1	TGTGCCAGCAGGGACAGGGGAGCTTTCTTT	CASRDRGAFF
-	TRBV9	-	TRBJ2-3	TGTGCCAGCAGCGTAGGTCCGGGGAAAAACACAGATACGCAGTATTTT	CASSVGPGKNTDTQYF
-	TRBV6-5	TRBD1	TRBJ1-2	TGTGCCAGCAGTTACGGACAGGGGGCGTCTAATGGCTACACCTTC	CASSYGQGASNGYTF
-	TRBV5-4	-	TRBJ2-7	TGTGCCAGCAGCCCAGCACCGGCTATAAGCTCCTACGAGCAGTACTTC	CASSPAPAISSYEQYF
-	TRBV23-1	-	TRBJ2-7	TGCGCCAGCAGTCAACCAAAGGAGGGACACAAGAAGGACTACGAGCAGTACTTC	CASSQPKEGHKKDYEQYF
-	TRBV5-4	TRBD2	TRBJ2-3	TGTGCCAGCAGCCGAAAGGGGACTAGCGGGGGGTGGTATTTT	CASSRKGTSGGWYF
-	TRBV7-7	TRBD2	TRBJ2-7	TGTGCTAGCAGCTTAGGACTAGGTGGCGAGCAGTACTTC	CASSLGLGGEQYF
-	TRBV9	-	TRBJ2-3	TGTGCCAGCAGCGTAGCATGGGTCTCCACAGATACGCAGTATTTT	CASSVAWVSTDTQYF
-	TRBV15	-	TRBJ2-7	TGTGCCACCAGCAGAGGTCGGACAGCCTACGAGCAGTACTTC	CATSRGRTAYEQYF
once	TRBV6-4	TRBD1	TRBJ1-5	TGTGCCAGCAGTTCTACGGGACAGGCACCTAGAGGCAATCAGCCCCAGCATTTT	CASSSTGQAPRGNQPQHF
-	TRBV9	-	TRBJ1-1	TGTGCCAGCAGTAGGGAGACGAACACTGAAGCTTTCTTT	CASSRETNTEAFF
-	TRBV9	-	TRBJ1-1	TGTGCCAGCAGCGCCCTAGTGGGTGGCACTGAAGCTTTCTTT	CASSALVGGTEAFF
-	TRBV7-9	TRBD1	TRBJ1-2	TGTGCCAGCCGCCGTATAGGGACAGATAACTATGGCTACACCTTC	CASRRIGTDNYGYTF
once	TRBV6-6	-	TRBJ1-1	TGTGCCAGCAGTTACTCGGGGCAGACGAACACTGAAGCTTTCTTT	CASSYSGQTNTEAFF
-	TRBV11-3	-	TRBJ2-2	TGTGCCAGCAGCTTACGGGATCCCGGGGAGCTGTTTTTT	CASSLRDPGELFF
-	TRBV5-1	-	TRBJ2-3	TGCGCCAGCAGCCCGGGGAGGCTAGAGAGCACAGATACGCAGTATTTT	CASSPGRLESTDTQYF
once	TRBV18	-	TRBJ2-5	TGTGCCAGCCGAGGGGGGCTCCAAGAGACCCAGTACTTC	CASRGGLQETQYF
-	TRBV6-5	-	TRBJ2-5	TGTGCCAGCAGTTACAACAACCAAGAGACCCAGTACTTC	CASSYNNQETQYF
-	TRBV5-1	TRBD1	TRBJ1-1	TGCGCCAGCACTTTTGGGGACAGGCAGAACACTGAAGCTTTCTTT	CASTFGDRQNTEAFF
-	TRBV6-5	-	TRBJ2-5	TGTGCCAGCAGCTTCAGAGAGACCCAGTACTTC	CASSFRETQYF
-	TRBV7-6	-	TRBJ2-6	TGTGCCAGCAGCTTAGAGGCCAGGCCAAGCTCTGGGGCCAACGTCCTGACTTTC	CASSLEARPSSGANVLTF